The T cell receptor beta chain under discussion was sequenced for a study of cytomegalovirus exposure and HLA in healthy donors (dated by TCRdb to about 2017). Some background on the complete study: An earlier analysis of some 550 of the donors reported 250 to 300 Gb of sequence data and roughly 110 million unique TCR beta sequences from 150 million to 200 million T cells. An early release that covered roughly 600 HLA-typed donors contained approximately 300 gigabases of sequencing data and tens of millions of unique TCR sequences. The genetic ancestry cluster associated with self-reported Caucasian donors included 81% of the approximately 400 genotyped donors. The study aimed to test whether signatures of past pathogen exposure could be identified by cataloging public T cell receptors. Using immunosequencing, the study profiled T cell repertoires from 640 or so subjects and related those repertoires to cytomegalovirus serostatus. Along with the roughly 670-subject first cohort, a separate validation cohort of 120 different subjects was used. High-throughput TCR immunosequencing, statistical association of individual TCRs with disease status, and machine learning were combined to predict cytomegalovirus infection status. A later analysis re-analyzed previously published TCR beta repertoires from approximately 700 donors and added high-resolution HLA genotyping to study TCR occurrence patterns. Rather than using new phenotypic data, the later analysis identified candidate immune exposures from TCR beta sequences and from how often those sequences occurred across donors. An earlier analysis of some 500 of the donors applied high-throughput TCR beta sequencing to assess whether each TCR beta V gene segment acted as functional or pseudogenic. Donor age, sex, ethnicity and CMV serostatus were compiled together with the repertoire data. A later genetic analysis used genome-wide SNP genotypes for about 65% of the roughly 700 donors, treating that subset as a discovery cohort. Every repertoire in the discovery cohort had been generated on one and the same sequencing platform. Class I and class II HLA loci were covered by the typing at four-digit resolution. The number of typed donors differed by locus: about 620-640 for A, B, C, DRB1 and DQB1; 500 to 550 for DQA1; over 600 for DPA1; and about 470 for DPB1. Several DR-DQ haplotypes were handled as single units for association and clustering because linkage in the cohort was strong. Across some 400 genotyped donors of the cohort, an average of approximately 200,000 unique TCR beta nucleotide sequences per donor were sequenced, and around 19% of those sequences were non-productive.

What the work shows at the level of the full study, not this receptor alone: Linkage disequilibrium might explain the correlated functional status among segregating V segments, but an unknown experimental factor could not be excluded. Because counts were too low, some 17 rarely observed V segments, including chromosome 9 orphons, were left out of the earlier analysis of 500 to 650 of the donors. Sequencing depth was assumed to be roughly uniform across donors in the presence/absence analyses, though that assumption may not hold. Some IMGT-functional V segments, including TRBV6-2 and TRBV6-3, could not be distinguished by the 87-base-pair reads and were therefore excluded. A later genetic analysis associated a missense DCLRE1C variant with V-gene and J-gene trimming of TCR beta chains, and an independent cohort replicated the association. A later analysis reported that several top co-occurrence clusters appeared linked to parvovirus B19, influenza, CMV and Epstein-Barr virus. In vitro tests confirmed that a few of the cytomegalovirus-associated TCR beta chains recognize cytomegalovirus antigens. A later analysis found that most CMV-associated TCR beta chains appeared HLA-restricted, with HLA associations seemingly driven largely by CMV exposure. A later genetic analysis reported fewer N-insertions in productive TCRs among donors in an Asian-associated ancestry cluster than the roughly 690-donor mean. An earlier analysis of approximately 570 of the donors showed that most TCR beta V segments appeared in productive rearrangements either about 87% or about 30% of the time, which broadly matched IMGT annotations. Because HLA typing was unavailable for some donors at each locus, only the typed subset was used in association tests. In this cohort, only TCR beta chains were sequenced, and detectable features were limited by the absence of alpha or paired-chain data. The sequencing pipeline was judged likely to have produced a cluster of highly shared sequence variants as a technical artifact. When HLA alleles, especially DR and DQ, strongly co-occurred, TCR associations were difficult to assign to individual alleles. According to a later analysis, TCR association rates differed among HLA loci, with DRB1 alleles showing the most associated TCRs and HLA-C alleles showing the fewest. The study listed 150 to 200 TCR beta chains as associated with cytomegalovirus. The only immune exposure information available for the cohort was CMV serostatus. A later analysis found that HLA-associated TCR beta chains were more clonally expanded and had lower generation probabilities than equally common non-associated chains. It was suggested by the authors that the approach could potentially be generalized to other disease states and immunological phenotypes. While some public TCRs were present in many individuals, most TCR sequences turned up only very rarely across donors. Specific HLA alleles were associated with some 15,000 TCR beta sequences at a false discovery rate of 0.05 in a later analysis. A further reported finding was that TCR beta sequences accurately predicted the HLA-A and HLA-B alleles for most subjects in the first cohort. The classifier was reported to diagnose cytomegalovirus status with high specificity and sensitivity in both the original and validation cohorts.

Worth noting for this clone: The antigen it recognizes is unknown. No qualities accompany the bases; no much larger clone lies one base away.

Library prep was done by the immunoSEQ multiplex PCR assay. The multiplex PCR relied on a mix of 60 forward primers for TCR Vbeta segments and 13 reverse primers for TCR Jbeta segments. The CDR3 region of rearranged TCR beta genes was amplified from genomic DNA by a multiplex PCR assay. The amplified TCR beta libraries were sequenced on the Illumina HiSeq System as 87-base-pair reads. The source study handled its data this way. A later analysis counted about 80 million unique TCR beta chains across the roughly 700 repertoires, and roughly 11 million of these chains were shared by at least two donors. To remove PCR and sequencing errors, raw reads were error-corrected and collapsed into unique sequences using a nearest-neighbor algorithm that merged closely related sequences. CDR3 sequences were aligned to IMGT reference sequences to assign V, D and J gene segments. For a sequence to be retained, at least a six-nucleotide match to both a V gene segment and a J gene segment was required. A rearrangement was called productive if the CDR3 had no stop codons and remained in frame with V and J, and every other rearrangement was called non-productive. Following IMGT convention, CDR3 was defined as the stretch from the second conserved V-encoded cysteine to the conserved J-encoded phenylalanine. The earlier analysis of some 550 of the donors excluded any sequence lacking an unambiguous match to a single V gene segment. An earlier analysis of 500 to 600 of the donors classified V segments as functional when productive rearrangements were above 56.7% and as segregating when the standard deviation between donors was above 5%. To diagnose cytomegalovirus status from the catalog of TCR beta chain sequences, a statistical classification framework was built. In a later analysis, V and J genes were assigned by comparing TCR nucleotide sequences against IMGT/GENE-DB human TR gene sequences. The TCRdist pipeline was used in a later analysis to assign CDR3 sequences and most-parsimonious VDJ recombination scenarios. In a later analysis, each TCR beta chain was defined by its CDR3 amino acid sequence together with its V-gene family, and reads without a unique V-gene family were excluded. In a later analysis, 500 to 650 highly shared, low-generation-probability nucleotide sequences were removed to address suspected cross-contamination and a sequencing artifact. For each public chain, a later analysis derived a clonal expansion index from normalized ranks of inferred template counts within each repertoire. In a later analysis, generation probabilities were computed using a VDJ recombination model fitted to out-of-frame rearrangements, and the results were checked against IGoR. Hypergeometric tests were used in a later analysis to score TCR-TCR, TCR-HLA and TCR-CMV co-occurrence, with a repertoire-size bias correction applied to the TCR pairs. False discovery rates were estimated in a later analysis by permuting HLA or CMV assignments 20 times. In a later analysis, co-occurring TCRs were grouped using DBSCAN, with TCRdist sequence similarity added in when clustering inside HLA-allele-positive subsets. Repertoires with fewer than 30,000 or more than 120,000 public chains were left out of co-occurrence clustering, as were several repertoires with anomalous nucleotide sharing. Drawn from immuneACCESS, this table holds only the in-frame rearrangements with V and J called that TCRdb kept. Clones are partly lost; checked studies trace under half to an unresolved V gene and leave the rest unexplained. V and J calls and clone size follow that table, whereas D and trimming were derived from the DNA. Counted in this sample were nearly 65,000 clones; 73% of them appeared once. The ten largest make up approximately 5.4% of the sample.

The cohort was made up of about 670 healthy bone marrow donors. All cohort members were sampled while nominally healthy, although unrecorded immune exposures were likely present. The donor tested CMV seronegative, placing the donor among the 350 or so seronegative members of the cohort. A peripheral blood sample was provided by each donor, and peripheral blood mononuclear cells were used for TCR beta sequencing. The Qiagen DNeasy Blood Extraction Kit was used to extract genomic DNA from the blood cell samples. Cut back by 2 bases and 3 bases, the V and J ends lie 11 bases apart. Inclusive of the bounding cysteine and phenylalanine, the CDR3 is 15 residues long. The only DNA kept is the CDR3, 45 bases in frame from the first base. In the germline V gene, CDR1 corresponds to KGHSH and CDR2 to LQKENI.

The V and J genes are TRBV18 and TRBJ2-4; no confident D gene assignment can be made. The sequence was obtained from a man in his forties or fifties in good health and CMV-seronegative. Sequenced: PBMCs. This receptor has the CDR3 CASSPWADGKNIQYF. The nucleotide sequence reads TGTGCCAGCTCACCATGGGCAGATGGCAAAAACATTCAGTACTTC.